These 21 T cell receptor beta chains share one sample of origin, sequenced in a study of blood T cell repertoires in COVID-19. Repertoires were generated with immunoSEQ multiplex PCR, while TCRdb's copy carries only in-frame clones and drops some. The sample lists 90,000 or so clones, approximately 86% seen once, with 0.95% to 1.5% in the top ten. Source material: peripheral blood. These receptors all come from a man at least 80 years old with active or convalescent COVID-19.

The chain carries TRBV5-6 and TRBJ2-1, with TRBD1 matching over 7 bases. The CDR3 has 15 amino acids. Trimming took 4 bases from V and 10 from J; bases not matched to a gene: 14. The germline gives CDR1 SGHDT, CDR2 YYEEEE. CDR3 DNA sequence: TGTGCCAGCAGCCCCGACAGGGCCCTACTTATCGAGCAGTTCTTC. This sequence encodes CASSPDRALLIEQFF.

The V and J genes are TRBV27 and TRBJ2-1, with TRBD2 as a possible D gene (5 bases). Between the trimmed V and J ends, which lost 7 bases and 6 bases, there was a span of 19 bases. The CDR3 spans 15 residues. Looked up from germline, CDR1 is MNHEY and CDR2 is SMNVEV (reference sequence). CDR3 DNA sequence: TGTGCCAGCACCGAGCGGTCGGGGATACGCAATGAGCAGTTCTTC. This sequence encodes CASTERSGIRNEQFF.

The rearrangement joins TRBV7-9 to TRBJ2-3; possible D gene TRBD2, 6 bases. The CDR3 has 14 residues. V lost 0 bases to trimming and J lost 5 bases, with 9 bases between them. CDR1 SEHNR and CDR2 FQNEAQ come from the germline V gene (reference sequence). The CDR3 DNA reads TGTGCCAGCAGCTTAGCGGGAGGAATAGATACGCAGTATTTT. Translating gives CASSLAGGIDTQYF.

The chain carries TRBV3-1 (or the pseudogene TRBV3-2) and TRBJ1-6, with 8 bases that match TRBD1. Germline assignment: CDR1 LGHDT and CDR2 YNNKEL (reference sequence). V was pared by 8 bases and J by 7 bases, with 7 bases of the junction left unmatched. This CDR3 comprises 14 residues. CDR3 region: CASGSGGENSPLHF. CDR3 bases: TGTGCCAGCGGCTCAGGGGGCGAGAATTCACCCCTCCACTTT.

CDR3 residues: CASSSDRRYYGYTF. The CDR3 nucleotides are TGTGCCAGCAGCTCGGACAGGCGGTACTATGGCTACACCTTC. V and J are TRBV7-2 and TRBJ1-2, with 7 bases aligning to TRBD1. CDR1 SGHTA and CDR2 FQGNSA come from the germline V gene. Trimming at V came to 4 bases and at J to 3 bases, leaving 5 bases not matched to a gene. This CDR3 has 14 residues.

V is TRBV2 and J is TRBJ1-6; 7 bases map to TRBD1. The CDR3 extends over 15 amino acids. J was trimmed by 10 bases and V by 6 bases; bases with no gene match: 12. Germline loops: CDR1 SNHLY, CDR2 FYNNEI. Written as DNA, the CDR3 is TGTGCCAGCAGCCCGGGCCGGGACAGTAGGTCACCCCTCCACTTT. It yields the protein CASSPGRDSRSPLHF.

This chain connects TRBV7-6 to TRBJ2-6; 8 bases are shared with TRBD1. The CDR3 runs to 18 residues. The V gene's germline CDR1 is SGHVS and CDR2 FNYEAQ. With 5 bases clipped from V and 0 bases from J, the junction kept 9 bases outside the gene matches. The CDR3 DNA reads as TGTGCCAGCAGCCCCCGGACAGGGTCGGACTCTGGGGCCAACGTCCTGACTTTC. The encoded protein is CASSPRTGSDSGANVLTF.

The chain couples TRBV7-3 to TRBJ2-1; tentatively, D is TRBD2 (6 bases). V lost 5 bases, J lost 3 bases, and 11 bases lay in between. CDR3 length equals 14 residues. Germline CDR1 is SGHTA and CDR2 is FQGTGA. CDR3 nucleotide sequence: TGTGCCAGCAGCGCCTCCGGGAGCTACAATGAGCAGTTCTTC. It encodes CASSASGSYNEQFF.

The V call is TRBV4-3, the J call TRBJ1-3, with D maybe TRBD1 (5 bases). There are 16 residues in the CDR3. Trimming left V 1 base short and J 0 bases short, with 10 bases between. Germline values: CDR1 LGHNA, CDR2 YSLEER. CDR3 residues: CASSQVATASGNTIYF. The CDR3 region has the DNA TGCGCCAGCAGCCAAGTGGCGACAGCCTCTGGAAACACCATATATTTT.

The J gene is TRBJ1-1, the V gene TRBV11-2, with a possible D match to TRBD1 (6 bases). This CDR3 has 14 amino acids. V shed 5 bases and J shed 0 bases, with 10 bases lying between them. Germline V gene lookup returns CDR1 SGHAT and CDR2 FQNNGV. CDR3 sequence reads: CASSRGGMNTEAFF. Written as DNA, the CDR3 is TGTGCCAGCAGCAGGGGGGGCATGAACACTGAAGCTTTCTTT.

This clone has only one observation. Compared with germline, one end of the junction differs, possibly owing to a read error. The chain combines TRBV12-3 or TRBV12-4 with TRBJ1-2; tentative D call: TRBD1 (5 bases). The CDR3 totals 11 residues. The CDR3: CASSSYRSSLF. The CDR3, as DNA: TGTGCCAGCAGTAGTTACAGGAGTAGCCTCTTC.

This chain joins TRBV4-3 and TRBJ1-4; possible D gene TRBD1, 6 bases. Germline V lookup: CDR1 LGHNA, CDR2 YSLEER. The CDR3 has 18 residues. With 0 bases removed from V and 7 bases from J, the gap between germline ends came to 21 bases. CDR3 region: CASSQDIGRGERVEKLFF. The CDR3 coding sequence is TGCGCCAGCAGCCAAGATATTGGGAGGGGGGAGCGGGTTGAAAAACTGTTTTTT.

The chain links TRBV9 to TRBJ2-1, with TRBD2 matching 8 bases. The length of the CDR3 is 15 residues. CDR1 SGDLS and CDR2 YYNGEE come from the germline V gene. V trimming: 0 bases; J trimming: 7 bases; junction bases outside the gene matches: 6. DNA for the CDR3: TGTGCCAGCAGCGTAGATAGCGGGGTGTTTAATGAGCAGTTCTTC. This translates into CASSVDSGVFNEQFF.

The chain employs TRBV6-5 and TRBJ1-4, with 9 bases that match TRBD1. Losses at the gene ends were 5 bases for V and 12 bases for J; bases not matched to a gene: 13. This CDR3 has 15 residues. Germline CDR1 is MNHEY and CDR2 is SVGAGI. DNA of the CDR3: TGTGCCAGCAGTACCCAGACAGGGGGAGGTTCGGAACTGTTTTTT. Its translation is CASSTQTGGGSELFF.

Regarding this clone: Other DNA sequences in this sample translate to the same CDR3. This chain links TRBV4-3 with TRBJ2-5, with 7 bases identical to TRBD1. Trimming at V came to 0 bases and at J to 4 bases, leaving 2 bases not matched to a gene. Germline assignment: CDR1 LGHNA and CDR2 YSLEER. The CDR3 is 14 residues long. Here the CDR3 DNA reads TGCGCCAGCAGCCAAGATAGGGGGCGAGAGACCCAGTACTTC. The encoded protein is CASSQDRGRETQYF.

This chain links TRBV3-1 (or the pseudogene TRBV3-2) with TRBJ2-1, with a possible D match to TRBD1 (5 bases). The CDR3 extends over 15 amino acids. Germline CDR1 is LGHDT and CDR2 is YNNKEL (reference sequence). V dropped 1 base and J dropped 4 bases, with 11 bases sitting between them. The CDR3 is CASSQVRQSYNEQFF. CDR3 DNA: TGTGCCAGCAGCCAAGTGAGACAGTCTTACAATGAGCAGTTCTTC.

A few counts support this clone. The rearrangement links TRBV11-3 to TRBJ2-1, with a tentative D call TRBD2 (6 bases). The CDR3 spans 16 residues. The germline V gene encodes CDR1 SGHNT and CDR2 YENEEA. V was shortened by 6 bases and J by 0 bases, with 15 bases between the two germline ends. CDR3 coding DNA: TGTGCCAGCAGTCCCGGCGGGGAGAGCTCCTACAATGAGCAGTTCTTC. Protein sequence: CASSPGGESSYNEQFF. The complete variable domain, with remaining parts taken from reference TRBV11-3 and TRBJ2-1, reads EAGVVQSPRYKIIEKKQPVAFWCNPISGHNTLYWYLQNLGQGPELLIRYENEEAVDDSQLPKDRFSAERLKGVDSTLKIQPAELGDSAVYLCASSPGGESSYNEQFFGPGTRLTVL.

A note on this clone: Other DNA sequences of this sample code for an identical CDR3. The chain carries TRBV9 and TRBJ1-1; D might be TRBD1 (5 bases). The CDR3 totals 13 residues. Germline CDR1 and CDR2: SGDLS and YYNGEE. Trimming cost V 2 bases and J 1 base, with 6 bases left between them. This CDR3 is CASSVDRNTEAFF. The CDR3 nucleotides read TGTGCCAGCAGCGTTGACAGGAACACTGAAGCTTTCTTT.

The chain has TRBV15 and TRBJ2-7; D remains unclear. The germline V and J ends were trimmed by 0 bases and 2 bases, with 2 bases remaining between them. The CDR3 sequence is 12 residues long. Germline lookup yields CDR1 LNHNV and CDR2 YYDKDF (reference sequence). CDR3 coding DNA: TGTGCCACCAGCAGAGACGCCTACGAGCAGTACTTC. It codes for CATSRDAYEQYF. Together with reference TRBV15 and TRBJ2-7, the CDR3 gives the full variable domain: DAMVIQNPRYQVTQFGKPVTLSCSQTLNHNVMYWYQQKSSQAPKLLFHYYDKDFNNEADTPDNFQSRRPNTSFCFLDIRSPGLGDTAMYLCATSRDAYEQYFGPGTRLTVT.

The chain combines TRBV9 with TRBJ2-2, with TRBD1 matching 8 bases. This CDR3 is built from 15 residues. Germline CDR1 is SGDLS and CDR2 is YYNGEE. V was clipped by 4 bases and J by 0 bases; unmatched bases: 2. The CDR3 sequence: CASSRQGTNTGELFF. In DNA form, the CDR3 reads TGTGCCAGCAGCAGACAGGGGACGAACACCGGGGAGCTGTTTTTT.

J is TRBJ2-1 and V is TRBV19; maybe TRBD1 (5 bases). Trimming pared 9 bases from V and 5 bases from J, leaving 17 bases between. Germline V CDR1 and CDR2: LNHDA, SQIVND (reference sequence). The CDR3 spans 14 residues. Written as DNA, the CDR3 is TGTGCCAGCAGACAGACGGGCACCAACAATGAGCAGTTCTTC. Protein: CASRQTGTNNEQFF. The variable domain in full, completed from reference TRBV19 and TRBJ2-1, reads DGGITQSPKYLFRKEGQNVTLSCEQNLNHDAMYWYRQDPGQGLRLIYYSQIVNDFQKGDIAEGYSVSREKKESFPLTVTSAQKNPTAFYLCASRQTGTNNEQFFGPGTRLTVL.